This T cell receptor (beta chain) was captured in a study of blood T cells in healthy people across ages. Study at large: About one barcoded beta molecule was captured per two T cells (by template switching).

The authors ran a second PCR of about 6 to 11 cycles using a sample-barcoded 5' primer and a J-beta primer mix. Using its own MiXCR run on the 5' RACE reads, TCRdb lists one record per CDR3 protein. The sample shows 800,000 to 950,000 distinct CDR3 sequences, around 29% of them seen only once. Researchers report isolating at least 6.5 million PBMCs per sample. A few counts support this clonotype. Germline V CDR1 and CDR2: SGDLS, YYNGEE. The V gene lost 4 bases and the J gene lost 8 bases, with 24 bases spanning the gap. There are 17 residues in the CDR3. A further study also used this sample, focusing on T cells of mothers and their children.

Sequenced material: blood. The receptor comes from a woman in her thirties or forties in good health. V is TRBV9 and J is TRBJ1-4; D is undetermined. This CDR3 is CASSPGYGSPSREKLFF. Here the CDR3 DNA reads TGTGCCAGCAGCCCGGGTTATGGCTCACCAAGTAGGGAAAAACTGTTTTTT.